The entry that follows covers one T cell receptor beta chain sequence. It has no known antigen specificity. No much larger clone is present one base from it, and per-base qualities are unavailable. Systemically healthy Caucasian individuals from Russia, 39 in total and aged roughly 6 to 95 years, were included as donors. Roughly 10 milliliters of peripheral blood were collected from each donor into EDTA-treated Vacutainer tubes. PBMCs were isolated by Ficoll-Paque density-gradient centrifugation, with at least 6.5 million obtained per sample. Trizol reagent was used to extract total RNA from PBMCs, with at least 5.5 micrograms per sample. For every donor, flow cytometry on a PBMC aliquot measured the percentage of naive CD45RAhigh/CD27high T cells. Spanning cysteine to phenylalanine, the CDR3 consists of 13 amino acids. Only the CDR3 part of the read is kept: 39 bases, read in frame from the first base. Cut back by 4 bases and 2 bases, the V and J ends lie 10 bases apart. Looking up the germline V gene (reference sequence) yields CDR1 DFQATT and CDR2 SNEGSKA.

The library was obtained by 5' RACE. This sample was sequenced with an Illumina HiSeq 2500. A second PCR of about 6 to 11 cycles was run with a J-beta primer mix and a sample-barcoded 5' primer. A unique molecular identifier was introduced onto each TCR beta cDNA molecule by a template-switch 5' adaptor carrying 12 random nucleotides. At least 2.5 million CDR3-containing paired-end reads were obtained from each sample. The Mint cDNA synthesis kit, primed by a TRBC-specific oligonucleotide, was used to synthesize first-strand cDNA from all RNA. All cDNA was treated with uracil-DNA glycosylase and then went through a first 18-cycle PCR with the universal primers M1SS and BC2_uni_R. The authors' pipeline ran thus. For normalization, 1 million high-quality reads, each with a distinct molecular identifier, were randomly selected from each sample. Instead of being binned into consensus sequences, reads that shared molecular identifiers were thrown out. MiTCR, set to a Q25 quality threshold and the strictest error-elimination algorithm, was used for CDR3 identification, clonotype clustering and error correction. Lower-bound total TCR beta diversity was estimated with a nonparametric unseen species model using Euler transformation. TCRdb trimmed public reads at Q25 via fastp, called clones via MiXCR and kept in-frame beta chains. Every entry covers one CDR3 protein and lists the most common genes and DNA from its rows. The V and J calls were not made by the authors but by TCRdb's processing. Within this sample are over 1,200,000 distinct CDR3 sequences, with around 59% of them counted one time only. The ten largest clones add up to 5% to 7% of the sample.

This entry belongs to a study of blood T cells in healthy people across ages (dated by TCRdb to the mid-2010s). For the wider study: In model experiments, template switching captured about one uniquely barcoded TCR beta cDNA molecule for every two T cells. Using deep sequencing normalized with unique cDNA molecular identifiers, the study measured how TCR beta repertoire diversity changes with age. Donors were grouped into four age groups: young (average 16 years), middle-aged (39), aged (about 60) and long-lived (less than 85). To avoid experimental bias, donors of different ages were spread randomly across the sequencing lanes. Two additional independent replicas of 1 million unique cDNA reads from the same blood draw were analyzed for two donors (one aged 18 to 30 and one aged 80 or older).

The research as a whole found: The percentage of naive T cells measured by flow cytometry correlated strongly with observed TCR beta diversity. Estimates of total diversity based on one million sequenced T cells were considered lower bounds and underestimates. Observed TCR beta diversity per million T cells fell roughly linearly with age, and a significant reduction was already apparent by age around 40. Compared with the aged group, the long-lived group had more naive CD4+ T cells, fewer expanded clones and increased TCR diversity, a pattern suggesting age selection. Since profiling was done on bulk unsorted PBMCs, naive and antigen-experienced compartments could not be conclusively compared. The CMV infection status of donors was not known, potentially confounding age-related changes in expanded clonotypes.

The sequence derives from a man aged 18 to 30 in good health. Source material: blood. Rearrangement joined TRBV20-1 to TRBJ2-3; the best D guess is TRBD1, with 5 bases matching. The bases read TGCAGTGCTAAAAGGACACTCACAGATACGCAGTATTTT. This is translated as CSAKRTLTDTQYF.